These 14 T cell receptor beta chains came from one sample sequenced in a study of human T cells and chemical hapten exposure. This sample's time point: patch test 2, 6 weeks after DPC sensitization. Stated treatment: therapeutic diphenylcyclopropenone sensitization with weekly scalp DPC. TCRdb analysed the RACE reads with MiXCR anew, one entry per CDR3 protein. The sample consists of approximately 96,000 distinct CDR3 sequences, about 9% of them appearing once. The sequenced sample was whole blood, obtained in connection with sensitization to the hapten diphenylcyclopropenone (DPC). These receptors all come from a woman in her forties with alopecia areata. Some clones in this sample may be carry-over from other donors' samples.

The V call is TRBV6-5, the J call TRBJ2-3, with TRBD2 matching over 11 bases. Germline CDR1 is MNHEY and CDR2 is SVGAGI. Trimming cost V 4 bases and J 3 bases; bases outside gene matches: 6. This CDR3 region has 16 residues. CDR3 bases: TGTGCCAGCAGTTCGACGACTAGCGGGATAACAGATACGCAGTATTTT. It specifies CASSSTTSGITDTQYF.

This rearrangement joins TRBV4-3 to TRBJ2-7; D is unclear. The germline gives CDR1 LGHNA, CDR2 YSLEER. The CDR3 has 16 amino acids. The V gene lost 0 bases and the J gene lost 5 bases, with 17 bases spanning the gap. CDR3 sequence reads: CASSQDWAYSPHEQYF. Written as DNA, the CDR3 is TGCGCCAGCAGCCAAGACTGGGCCTACTCCCCCCACGAGCAGTACTTC.

This clonotype was seen ten or more times. This sequence joins TRBV4-2 and TRBJ2-3, with TRBD2 as a possible D gene (6 bases). This CDR3 has 16 amino acids. Trimming shortened V by 4 bases and J by 1 base, and 15 bases separated the two germline ends. The germline V gene encodes CDR1 LGHNA and CDR2 YNFKEQ. The CDR3 bases are TGTGCCAGCAGCCGCAGACTAGGGGAACGCACAGATACGCAGTATTTT. This codes for CASSRRLGERTDTQYF.

The rearrangement links TRBV28 to TRBJ2-5, with 10 positions matching TRBD2. The junction had 3 bases not matched to a gene; V was cut back by 3 bases and J by 5 bases. The V gene's germline CDR1 is MDHEN and CDR2 SYDVKM. This CDR3 spans 14 amino acids. CDR3 sequence: CASSFRAGGETQYF. The CDR3 bases are TGTGCCAGCAGTTTTCGAGCGGGAGGGGAGACCCAGTACTTC. Based on the CDR3 plus reference TRBV28 and TRBJ2-5, the full variable domain is DVKVTQSSRYLVKRTGEKVFLECVQDMDHENMFWYRQDPGLGLRLIYFSYDVKMKEKGDIPEGYSVSREKKERFSLILESASTNQTSMYLCASSFRAGGETQYFGPGTRLLVL.

The chain links TRBV4-2 to TRBJ1-5; D is ambiguous. The V end was cut by 0 bases, the J end by 7 bases, with 13 bases between. The CDR3 spans 15 residues. In germline, CDR1 is LGHNA, CDR2 YNFKEQ. The CDR3 DNA reads TGTGCCAGCAGCCAAGAGGGCCTCCCCCGGCAGCCCCAGCATTTT. Its protein is CASSQEGLPRQPQHF.

This clonotype has ten or more counts. The V and J genes are TRBV12-3 or TRBV12-4 and TRBJ2-5, with unresolved D. The V end lost 5 bases, the J end lost 5 bases, and 18 bases lay between the germline ends. The CDR3 length is 15 residues. CDR3 coding DNA: TGTGCCAGCAGTCCCGGCAGTGGGCCCAGGGAGACCCAGTACTTC. Protein product: CASSPGSGPRETQYF.

This clonotype was seen a handful of times. The rearrangement joins TRBV10-2 to TRBJ1-5; no clear D. Looked up from germline, CDR1 is WSHSY and CDR2 is SAAADI. The CDR3 consists of 14 residues. V lost 2 bases, J lost 3 bases, and 8 bases lay in between. Here the CDR3 DNA reads TGCGCCAGCAGTGAGATGTACAACAATCAGCCCCAGCATTTT. Amino acid sequence: CASSEMYNNQPQHF.

This clonotype was observed at least ten times. The chain links TRBV7-2 to TRBJ2-1, with D tentatively TRBD2 (5 bases). V shed 2 bases and J shed 0 bases, with 8 bases lying between them. Looked up from germline, CDR1 is SGHTA and CDR2 is FQGNSA. The CDR3 length is 15 residues. The CDR3 loop reads CASSLSRGSYNEQFF. The DNA of the CDR3 is TGTGCCAGCAGCTTAAGTCGGGGCTCCTACAATGAGCAGTTCTTC.

The chain employs TRBV6-6 and TRBJ2-3; D not certain. This CDR3 is built from 12 residues. Germline CDR1 reads MNHNY; CDR2 reads SVGAGI (reference sequence). V lost 7 bases and J 2 bases, leaving 7 bases between the germline ends. CDR3 nucleotide sequence: TGTGCCAGCACTCAGACCACAGATACGCAGTATTTT. Translated, it gives CASTQTTDTQYF.

This clonotype was seen more than once but under ten times. The genes are TRBV12-3 or TRBV12-4 and TRBJ2-3; 7 bases line up with TRBD2. The CDR3 is made up of 15 amino acids. Trimming cost V 3 bases and J 0 bases; bases outside gene matches: 3. The CDR3 loop is CASSLGSGSTDTQYF. In nucleotides, the CDR3 is TGTGCCAGCAGTTTGGGTAGCGGGAGCACAGATACGCAGTATTTT.

This clonotype was observed at least ten times. The rearrangement links TRBV6-5 to TRBJ2-3, with a weak D call TRBD1 (6 bases). The germline CDR1 and CDR2 sequences are MNHEY and SVGAGI. V shed 8 bases and J shed 3 bases, with 24 bases lying between them. The CDR3 is 17 amino acids. The CDR3 here is CASQDSLGPGTTDTQYF. In DNA form, the CDR3 reads TGTGCCAGCCAAGACAGTCTGGGGCCCGGGACAACAGATACGCAGTATTTT.

This clonotype was seen a few times. The rearrangement joins TRBV18 to TRBJ2-1; 9 nucleotides line up with TRBD2. The CDR3 covers 16 residues. Germline V gene lookup returns CDR1 KGHSH and CDR2 LQKENI. The V and J ends lost 6 bases and 5 bases, in that order; junction bases with no gene match: 11. The CDR3 protein is CASSTSSGKSNNEQFF. In DNA form, the CDR3 reads TGTGCCAGCTCTACATCTAGCGGGAAAAGCAACAATGAGCAGTTCTTC.

The DNA of the CDR3 is TGTGCCAGCAGATACGGGGACGGCAATCAGCCCCAGCATTTT. It translates to CASRYGDGNQPQHF. The rearrangement links TRBV2 to TRBJ1-5, with a tentative D call TRBD1 (5 bases). This CDR3 has 14 residues. Per the germline V gene, CDR1 is SNHLY and CDR2 is FYNNEI. Trimming removed 6 bases at V and 2 bases at J, with 11 bases between.

This clonotype has ten or more counts. V usage is TRBV6-2 or TRBV6-3 and J usage is TRBJ2-7, with D perhaps matching TRBD2 (5 bases). This CDR3 spans 14 amino acids. Trimming shortened V by 7 bases and J by 5 bases, and 18 bases separated the two germline ends. Germline V gene lookup returns CDR1 MNHEY and CDR2 SVGEGT. In DNA form, the CDR3 reads TGTGCCAGCACCAAGACGAGGGAGCTGCACGAGCAGTACTTC. Translated: CASTKTRELHEQYF.